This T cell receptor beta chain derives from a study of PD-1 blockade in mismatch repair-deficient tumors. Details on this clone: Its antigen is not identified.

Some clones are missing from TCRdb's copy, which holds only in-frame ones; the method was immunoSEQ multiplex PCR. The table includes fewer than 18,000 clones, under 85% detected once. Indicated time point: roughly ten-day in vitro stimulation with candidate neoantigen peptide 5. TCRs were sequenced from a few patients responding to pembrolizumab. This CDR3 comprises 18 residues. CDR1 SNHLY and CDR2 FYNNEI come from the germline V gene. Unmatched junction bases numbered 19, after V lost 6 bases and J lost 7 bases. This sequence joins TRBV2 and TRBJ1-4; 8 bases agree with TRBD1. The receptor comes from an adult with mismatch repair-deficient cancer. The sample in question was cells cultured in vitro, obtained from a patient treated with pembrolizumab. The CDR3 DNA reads TGTGCCAGCAGACATACAGGGGGAGATATTTTTGGAGGTGAAAAACTGTTTTTT. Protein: CASRHTGGDIFGGEKLFF.